These 17 T cell receptor beta chains were sequenced from one sample in a study of T-cell memory formation after mild COVID-19. TCRdb independently ran MiXCR on the 5' RACE reads; one entry per CDR3 protein. The table shows under 600,000 distinct CDR3 sequences, with less than 25% occurring only once. Sample: PBMCs or a T cell subset sorted from them (not recorded which). Receptors originate from an adult woman who had mild COVID-19 (a few samples of this study predate the infection). Cell type and time point are not known.

Details on this clonotype: The conserved phenylalanine or tryptophan normally closing the CDR3 is absent here, so this likely arose from a read error. The DNA is left out, because the CDR3 cannot be placed on it with certainty; the CDR3 is given as TCRdb lists it. The V call is TRBV11-2, the J call TRBJ2-1; the table's D call, TRBD2, has no DNA check behind it. Germline V gene data show CDR1 as SGHAT and CDR2 as FQNNGV. The CDR3 is 13 amino acids in total, end residues counted. CDR3 sequence reads: CASSLEDAGLLQV.

For the CDR3, the DNA is TGCAGCGTTGATTCGTACGGACCTGAAGCTTTCTTT. Protein: CSVDSYGPEAFF. The chain recombines TRBV29-1 with TRBJ1-1, with D unclear. The V end was cut by 3 bases, the J end by 6 bases, with 11 bases between. CDR3 length: 12 residues. Germline CDR1 is SQVTM and CDR2 is ANQGSEA.

This clonotype was seen only a few times. This chain joins TRBV7-9 and TRBJ1-3; D is unclear. The germline CDR1 and CDR2 sequences are SEHNR and FQNEAQ (reference sequence). V shed 5 bases and J shed 0 bases, with 14 bases lying between them. The CDR3 contains 16 residues. DNA for the CDR3: TGTGCCAGCAGCCCTCCCCGATACAGCTCTGGAAACACCATATATTTT. This encodes CASSPPRYSSGNTIYF.

This clonotype was observed a few times. The gene calls are TRBV12-3 or TRBV12-4 and TRBJ2-3; TRBD2 aligns across 8 bases. The CDR3 extends over 15 amino acids. V gave up 2 bases and J gave up 3 bases; unmatched junction bases: 4. The CDR3 DNA follows: TGTGCCAGCAGTTTAACGGGAGGGCCAACAGATACGCAGTATTTT. Translated: CASSLTGGPTDTQYF.

The rearrangement links TRBV10-3 to TRBJ1-1; D not resolved. The CDR3 sequence is 13 residues long. V was cut by 0 bases and J by 3 bases, with 5 bases left in between. The germline CDR1 and CDR2 sequences are ENHRY and SYGVKD. Here the CDR3 DNA reads TGTGCCATCAGTGAGTCGCAATACACTGAAGCTTTCTTT. It codes for CAISESQYTEAFF.

The chain employs TRBV5-5 and TRBJ2-1, with TRBD2 as a possible D gene (5 bases). The CDR3 totals 15 residues. CDR1 and CDR2 (germline): SGHKS, YYEKEE (reference sequence). The V end lost 0 bases, the J end lost 2 bases, and 9 bases lay between the germline ends. CDR3 residues: CASSLARLPYNEQFF. The CDR3 DNA follows: TGTGCCAGCAGCTTGGCAAGACTACCCTACAATGAGCAGTTCTTC.

This clonotype was detected only a few times. This rearrangement joins TRBV7-2 to TRBJ1-1, with D maybe TRBD1 (6 bases). Germline CDR1 SGHTA, CDR2 FQGNSA. V was clipped by 4 bases and J by 4 bases, with 16 bases between them. CDR3 length equals 15 residues. As DNA, the CDR3 is TGTGCCAGCAGCTCCATGCCAGGGGCAATCACTGAAGCTTTCTTT. Encoded protein: CASSSMPGAITEAFF.

This clonotype was counted a few times. The chain couples TRBV6-1 to TRBJ2-5; D is ambiguous. CDR1 MNHNS and CDR2 SASEGT come from the germline V gene. Trimming pared 2 bases from V and 5 bases from J, leaving 6 bases between. There are 12 residues in the CDR3. CDR3 in DNA: TGTGCCAGCAGTGAATCTGGGGAGACCCAGTACTTC. Amino acids: CASSESGETQYF.

This chain connects TRBV4-1 to TRBJ2-1, with D possibly matching TRBD2 (6 bases). The germline V gene encodes CDR1 MGHRA and CDR2 YSYEKL. Trimming cost V 4 bases and J 0 bases, with 16 bases left between them. This CDR3 is 17 amino acids long. CDR3 DNA: TGCGCCAGCAGCCCCGGGGGATCCGTAAACTCCTACAATGAGCAGTTCTTC. Translation gives CASSPGGSVNSYNEQFF.

This clonotype showed up many times. The rearrangement uses TRBV5-1 and TRBJ2-1; either TRBD1 or TRBD2 may supply D (7 bases each). CDR1 SGHRS and CDR2 YFSETQ come from the germline V gene. V was shortened by 4 bases and J by 6 bases, with 20 bases between the two germline ends. The CDR3 loop spans 16 amino acids. The CDR3 is CASSPPRGGHTNEQFF. CDR3 DNA sequence: TGCGCCAGCAGCCCTCCCAGGGGGGGCCATACCAATGAGCAGTTCTTC.

This clonotype was counted a few times. The chain uses TRBV29-1 and TRBJ1-1, with D possibly TRBD1 on 6 matching bases. Germline loops: CDR1 SQVTM, CDR2 ANQGSEA. The V end was cut by 4 bases, the J end by 0 bases, with 12 bases between. There are 14 residues in the CDR3. For the CDR3, the DNA is TGCAGCGTTGTCTGGGGGGCCATGAACACTGAAGCTTTCTTT. It is translated as CSVVWGAMNTEAFF.

The gene calls are TRBV5-1 and TRBJ2-7, with D unresolved. Between the trimmed V and J ends, which lost 0 bases and 2 bases, there was a span of 9 bases. The CDR3 totals 14 residues. Germline CDR1 is SGHRS and CDR2 is YFSETQ. CDR3 sequence (DNA): TGCGCCAGCAGCTTGGATTCAGGTACCTACGAGCAGTACTTC. This gives the protein CASSLDSGTYEQYF.

This chain connects TRBV12-3 or TRBV12-4 to TRBJ2-1, with a weak D call TRBD1 (7 bases). V shed 5 bases and J shed 5 bases, with 13 bases lying between them. This CDR3 spans 14 amino acids. CDR3 in DNA: TGTGCCAGCAGTCTCGCCAGGGGGGACAATGAGCAGTTCTTC. It translates to CASSLARGDNEQFF.

The V call is TRBV29-1, the J call TRBJ1-1; D gene uncertain. Trimming pared 4 bases from V and 4 bases from J, leaving 1 base between. Germline V gives CDR1 SQVTM, CDR2 ANQGSEA. CDR3 length equals 9 residues. CDR3 nucleotide sequence: TGCAGCGTTGGCACTGAAGCTTTCTTT. Protein: CSVGTEAFF.

This chain links TRBV6-2 or TRBV6-3 with TRBJ1-2; TRBD1 agrees at 10 bases. Germline lookup yields CDR1 MNHEY and CDR2 SVGEGT. V lost 6 bases, J lost 0 bases, and 4 bases stayed unmatched. The CDR3 loop spans 15 amino acids. Here the CDR3 DNA reads TGTGCCAGCAGCGGACAGGGGGTTCCTAACTATGGCTACACCTTC. Protein sequence: CASSGQGVPNYGYTF.

This chain uses TRBV18 with TRBJ2-2; D gene uncertain. The CDR3 covers 16 residues. Germline V gene lookup returns CDR1 KGHSH and CDR2 LQKENI. V gave up 2 bases and J gave up 0 bases, with 10 bases separating them. The CDR3 coding sequence is TGTGCCAGCTCACCAGTTTCCGACCCGAACACCGGGGAGCTGTTTTTT. Amino acid sequence: CASSPVSDPNTGELFF.

The V call is TRBV2, the J call TRBJ1-4; weak D call: TRBD1 (6 bases). CDR3 length: 15 residues. V lost 6 bases to trimming and J lost 7 bases, with 18 bases between them. CDR1 is SNHLY and CDR2 is FYNNEI in the germline V gene. CDR3 sequence: CASRVIQGRSEKLFF. CDR3 bases: TGTGCCAGCAGGGTTATACAGGGTCGGAGTGAAAAACTGTTTTTT.